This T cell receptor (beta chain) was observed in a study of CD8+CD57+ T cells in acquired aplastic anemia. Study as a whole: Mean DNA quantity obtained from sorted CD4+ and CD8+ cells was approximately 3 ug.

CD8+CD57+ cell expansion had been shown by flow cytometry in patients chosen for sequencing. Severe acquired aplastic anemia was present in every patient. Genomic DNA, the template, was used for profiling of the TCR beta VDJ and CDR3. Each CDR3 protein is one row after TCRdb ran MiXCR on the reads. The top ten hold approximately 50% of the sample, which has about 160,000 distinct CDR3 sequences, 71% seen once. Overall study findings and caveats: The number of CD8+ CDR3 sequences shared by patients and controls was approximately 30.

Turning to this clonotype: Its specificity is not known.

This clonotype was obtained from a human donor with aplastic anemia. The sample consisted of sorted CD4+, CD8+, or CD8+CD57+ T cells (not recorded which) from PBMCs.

CDR3 region: CASSHTGENQPQHF. DNA for the CDR3: TGTGCCAGTAGTCATACAGGGGAGAATCAGCCCCAGCATTTT. The genes are TRBV19 and TRBJ1-5, with 7 nucleotides matching TRBD1. Trimming at V came to 5 bases and at J to 4 bases, leaving 5 bases not matched to a gene. The CDR3 totals 14 residues. Germline CDR1 is LNHDA and CDR2 is SQIVND (reference sequence). Looking up the rest from reference TRBV19 and TRBJ1-5 gives the full variable domain: DGGITQSPKYLFRKEGQNVTLSCEQNLNHDAMYWYRQDPGQGLRLIYYSQIVNDFQKGDIAEGYSVSREKKESFPLTVTSAQKNPTAFYLCASSHTGENQPQHFGDGTRLSIL.